The 24 T cell receptor beta chains reported below all come from one sample, sequenced in a study of T cells in tuberculosis. Indicated time point: new active TB diagnosis, blood taken before or within 7 days of starting treatment. The data were produced by immunoSEQ multiplex PCR, yet TCRdb's version contains in-frame clones alone and is incomplete. This sample yields roughly 35,000 clones, of which roughly nine tenths are seen a single time; 7% belongs to the top ten. The sample was PBMCs, taken at tuberculosis diagnosis. The receptors here all came from an adult with tuberculosis. Some clones in this sample may be carry-over from other donors' samples.

The chain employs TRBV7-8 and TRBJ2-3; no firm D call. CDR3 size: 12 residues. Germline CDR1 and CDR2: SGHVS and FQNEAQ. V gave up 3 bases and J gave up 2 bases, with 3 bases separating them. CDR3 coding DNA: TGTGCCAGCAGCTTCTTCACAGATACGCAGTATTTT. Protein sequence: CASSFFTDTQYF.

In DNA form, the CDR3 reads TGTGCCAGCAGTTTAGCCACCGGGACAGAAGGAATCGGGCAGTATTTT. This sequence encodes CASSLATGTEGIGQYF. The chain joins TRBV27 to TRBJ2-3; 7 bases agree with TRBD1. After removal of 2 bases from V and 11 bases from J, the junction contained 16 bases not matched to a gene. The CDR3 spans 16 residues. CDR1 and CDR2 from the germline V gene are MNHEY and SMNVEV (reference sequence).

This chain uses TRBV6-1 with TRBJ1-5, with D perhaps TRBD1 (5 bases). The CDR3 is made up of 15 amino acids. Per the germline V gene, CDR1 is MNHNS and CDR2 is SASEGT. Trimming cost V 6 bases and J 0 bases, with 12 bases left between them. CDR3 coding DNA: TGTGCCAGCAGCCCCACAGGATCTAGCAATCAGCCCCAGCATTTT. As protein: CASSPTGSSNQPQHF.

V is TRBV11-2 and J is TRBJ2-2; TRBD1 agrees at 10 bases. Germline CDR1 and CDR2: SGHAT and FQNNGV. The V and J ends lost 5 bases and 2 bases, in that order; junction bases with no gene match: 14. This CDR3 has 19 amino acids. CDR3 protein: CASSPRQGALRANTGELFF. The CDR3 DNA reads TGTGCCAGCAGCCCACGACAGGGGGCATTAAGGGCTAACACCGGGGAGCTGTTTTTT.

The chain couples TRBV5-1 to TRBJ2-2; D unclear. Germline-derived CDR1 and CDR2 are SGHRS and YFSETQ. The CDR3 length is 16 residues. The germline V and J ends were trimmed by 0 bases and 6 bases, with 15 bases remaining between them. The CDR3 DNA reads TGCGCCAGCAGCTTGGTGGTAGGAGACGGCGCCGGGGAGCTGTTTTTT. This gives the protein CASSLVVGDGAGELFF.

This sequence joins TRBV6-1 and TRBJ2-7; 13 bases line up with TRBD2. The V gene's germline CDR1 is MNHNS and CDR2 SASEGT. This CDR3 has 15 amino acids. With 6 bases clipped from V and 3 bases from J, the junction kept 5 bases outside the gene matches. CDR3 loop: CASSLGTSGVYEQYF. CDR3 nucleotides: TGTGCCAGCAGCCTTGGGACTAGCGGGGTCTACGAGCAGTACTTC.

The V and J genes are TRBV2 and TRBJ2-7, with no clear D. Trimming left V 6 bases short and J 4 bases short, with 7 bases between. Per the germline V gene, CDR1 is SNHLY and CDR2 is FYNNEI. There are 11 residues in the CDR3. This chain's CDR3 is CASSPLYEQYF. Written as DNA, the CDR3 is TGTGCCAGCAGCCCCCTATACGAGCAGTACTTC.

This chain uses TRBV14 with TRBJ2-4, with 11 bases matching TRBD1. Trimming removed 0 bases from V and 6 bases from J; junction bases left unmatched: 10. The CDR3 is made up of 18 amino acids. CDR1 and CDR2 from the germline V gene are SGHDN and FVKESK. CDR3 in DNA: TGTGCCAGCAGCCAAGACCGGACAGGGGGCAAAAGCGGAAACATTCAGTACTTC. It specifies CASSQDRTGGKSGNIQYF.

The chain joins TRBV4-1 to TRBJ1-3; no firm D call. The CDR3 is 18 amino acids. Trimming removed 6 bases at V and 4 bases at J, with 25 bases between. Germline CDR1 is MGHRA and CDR2 is YSYEKL. The CDR3 sequence: CASSGELVLASLGNTIYF. The CDR3 nucleotides read TGCGCCAGCAGTGGAGAATTAGTGCTTGCGAGCTTGGGAAACACCATATATTTT.

This sequence joins TRBV19 and TRBJ1-4; 7 nucleotides align to TRBD1. The CDR3 is 15 amino acids. V trimming: 5 bases; J trimming: 6 bases; junction bases outside the gene matches: 9. The V gene's germline CDR1 is LNHDA and CDR2 SQIVND (reference sequence). The CDR3 region has the DNA TGTGCCAGTAGTCCCGTGACAGGGTTTTATGAAAAACTGTTTTTT. Its protein product is CASSPVTGFYEKLFF.

The chain uses TRBV9 and TRBJ2-1; 9 bases map to TRBD1. CDR3 length: 16 residues. Trimming took 0 bases from V and 6 from J; bases not matched to a gene: 7. The V gene's germline CDR1 is SGDLS and CDR2 YYNGEE. CDR3 nucleotides: TGTGCCAGCAGCGTAGGAGCACAGGGGGCCTCCAATGAGCAGTTCTTC. It codes for CASSVGAQGASNEQFF.

The chain couples TRBV9 to TRBJ1-6; TRBD1 aligns across 7 bases. Germline assignment: CDR1 SGDLS and CDR2 YYNGEE. V shed 1 base, J shed 7 bases, and the junction held 5 bases outside the gene matches. This CDR3 is 15 amino acids long. The CDR3 nucleotides are TGTGCCAGCAGCGTATTGGGGGACAGAAATTCACCCCTCCACTTT. As protein: CASSVLGDRNSPLHF.

The CDR3 loop is CASSFASGGKYNEQFF. The CDR3 nucleotides are TGCGCCAGCAGCTTCGCTAGCGGGGGTAAGTACAATGAGCAGTTCTTC. The V gene is TRBV5-1, the J gene TRBJ2-1, with TRBD2 matching over 10 bases. This CDR3 region has 16 residues. Germline trimming cut 2 bases from V and 4 bases from J; bases unmatched to any gene: 6. Germline CDR1 is SGHRS and CDR2 is YFSETQ.

This rearrangement joins TRBV19 to TRBJ2-5, with D possibly being TRBD2 (5 bases). This CDR3 has 15 residues. Trimming cost V 0 bases and J 11 bases, with 19 bases left between them. Per the germline V gene, CDR1 is LNHDA and CDR2 is SQIVND (reference sequence). CDR3 in DNA: TGTGCCAGTAGTATAGATCCTGTCGGACCGAGGGCGCAGTACTTC. It codes for CASSIDPVGPRAQYF.

This rearrangement joins TRBV29-1 to TRBJ2-2; D not certain. The ends were cut back, 4 bases at V and 4 bases at J, with 7 bases in the middle. The CDR3 covers 12 residues. Germline V gives CDR1 SQVTM, CDR2 ANQGSEA. CDR3 nucleotide sequence: TGCAGCGTTGCAGGTGCCACCGGGGAGCTGTTTTTT. This codes for CSVAGATGELFF.

V and J are TRBV18 and TRBJ1-2, with D possibly TRBD1 on 5 matching bases. Trimming left V 2 bases short and J 0 bases short, with 10 bases between. The length of the CDR3 is 15 residues. Germline V CDR1 and CDR2: KGHSH, LQKENI. CDR3 region: CASSPMAGTNYGYTF. CDR3 nucleotide sequence: TGTGCCAGCTCACCAATGGCAGGGACTAACTATGGCTACACCTTC.

This clone is a singleton in its sample. The CDR3 is CASSLGSTGVGGYTF. The CDR3 DNA follows: TGTGCCAGCAGCTTAGGGTCGACAGGGGTCGGCGGCTACACCTTC. This chain connects TRBV7-2 to TRBJ1-2, with TRBD1 matching over 8 bases. The ends lost 1 base at V and 8 bases at J; junction bases unmatched: 9. CDR1 SGHTA and CDR2 FQGNSA come from the germline V gene. The CDR3 contains 15 residues.

V and J are TRBV20-1 and TRBJ1-4; D gene ambiguous. The length of the CDR3 is 11 residues. Germline V gene sequence: CDR1 DFQATT, CDR2 SNEGSKA (reference sequence). Trimming took 0 bases from V and 8 from J, leaving 4 bases between them. CDR3 sequence reads: CSARDREKLFF. In nucleotides, the CDR3 is TGCAGTGCTAGAGACAGGGAAAAACTGTTTTTT.

The chain recombines TRBV6-5 with TRBJ1-1, with a weak D call TRBD1 (5 bases). V dropped 4 bases and J dropped 5 bases, with 11 bases sitting between them. The CDR3 is made up of 13 amino acids. Per the germline V gene, CDR1 is MNHEY and CDR2 is SVGAGI. In nucleotides, the CDR3 is TGTGCCAGCAGTTTAGCTTCAGGGACTGAAGCTTTCTTT. Protein product: CASSLASGTEAFF.

The chain couples TRBV13 to TRBJ2-4, with TRBD2 identical over 14 bases. V lost 5 bases and J lost 0; bases outside the gene matches: 6. Germline loops: CDR1 PRHDT, CDR2 FYEKMQ (reference sequence). This CDR3 comprises 18 residues. The CDR3 loop reads CASSPGLAGGLAKNIQYF. CDR3 nucleotide sequence: TGTGCCAGCAGCCCAGGACTAGCGGGGGGATTAGCCAAAAACATTCAGTACTTC.

This rearrangement joins TRBV10-3 to TRBJ2-2; D remains ambiguous. V was pared by 10 bases and J by 4 bases, with 10 bases between. Germline lookup yields CDR1 ENHRY and CDR2 SYGVKD. The CDR3 contains 12 residues. The CDR3 here is CATRQSTGELFF. CDR3 nucleotides: TGTGCCACCCGACAATCCACCGGGGAGCTGTTTTTT.

The chain carries TRBV28 and TRBJ1-1, with D unclear. The V end lost 5 bases, the J end lost 3 bases, and 13 bases lay between the germline ends. This CDR3 comprises 14 residues. Germline assignment: CDR1 MDHEN and CDR2 SYDVKM. The CDR3 is CASSRVLRDTEAFF. The CDR3 region has the DNA TGTGCCAGCAGTAGGGTCTTGAGGGACACTGAAGCTTTCTTT.

This chain connects TRBV6-7 to TRBJ1-1, with a weak D call TRBD1 (5 bases). TRBV6-7 is an open reading frame whose function is uncertain. Trimming removed 4 bases at V and 3 bases at J, with 12 bases between. The CDR3 is 14 residues long. The CDR3 reads CASSSRAKDTEAFF. CDR3 DNA sequence: TGTGCCAGCAGTTCCAGGGCGAAGGACACTGAAGCTTTCTTT.

This clone is a singleton in its sample. V gene TRBV15 combines with J gene TRBJ1-5; 10 positions match TRBD1. V lost 5 bases to trimming and J lost 4 bases; unmatched junction nucleotides: 5. The CDR3 loop spans 15 amino acids. The germline CDR1 and CDR2 sequences are LNHNV and YYDKDF (reference sequence). The CDR3 sequence is CATSYGTGVNQPQHF. The CDR3 DNA reads as TGTGCCACCAGCTACGGGACAGGGGTGAATCAGCCCCAGCATTTT.